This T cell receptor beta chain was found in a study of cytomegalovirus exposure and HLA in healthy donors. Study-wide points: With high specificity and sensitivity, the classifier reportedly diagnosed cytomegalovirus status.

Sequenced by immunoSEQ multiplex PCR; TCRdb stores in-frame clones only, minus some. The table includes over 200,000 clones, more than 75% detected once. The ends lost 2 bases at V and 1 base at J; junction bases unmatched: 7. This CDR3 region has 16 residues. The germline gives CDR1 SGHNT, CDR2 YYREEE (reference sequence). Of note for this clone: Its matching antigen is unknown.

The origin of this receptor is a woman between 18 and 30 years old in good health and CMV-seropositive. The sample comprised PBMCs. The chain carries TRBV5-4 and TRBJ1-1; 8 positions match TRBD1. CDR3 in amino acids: CASSFPGTGENTEAFF. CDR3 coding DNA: TGTGCCAGCAGCTTTCCCGGGACAGGCGAGAACACTGAAGCTTTCTTT.